This T cell receptor beta chain derives from a study of blood T cell repertoires in COVID-19. At the level of the study: The United States, Italy and Spain provided the acute and convalescent COVID-19 samples.

Germline loops: CDR1 MNHNS, CDR2 SASEGT. Trimming cost V 6 bases and J 3 bases; bases outside gene matches: 7. The CDR3 is made up of 15 amino acids. Method: immunoSEQ multiplex PCR; TCRdb's copy keeps in-frame clones and lacks some. The sample lists roughly 310,000 clones, around 90% occurring once. The chain employs TRBV6-1 and TRBJ2-7, with 11 bases lining up with TRBD2. This clonotype was obtained from a woman in her thirties with COVID-19, enrolled during active disease. The specimen was peripheral blood. The CDR3 coding sequence is TGTGCCAGCAGCGGGGGGCTAGCGGGAGGCTACGAGCAGTACTTC. Translating gives CASSGGLAGGYEQYF.